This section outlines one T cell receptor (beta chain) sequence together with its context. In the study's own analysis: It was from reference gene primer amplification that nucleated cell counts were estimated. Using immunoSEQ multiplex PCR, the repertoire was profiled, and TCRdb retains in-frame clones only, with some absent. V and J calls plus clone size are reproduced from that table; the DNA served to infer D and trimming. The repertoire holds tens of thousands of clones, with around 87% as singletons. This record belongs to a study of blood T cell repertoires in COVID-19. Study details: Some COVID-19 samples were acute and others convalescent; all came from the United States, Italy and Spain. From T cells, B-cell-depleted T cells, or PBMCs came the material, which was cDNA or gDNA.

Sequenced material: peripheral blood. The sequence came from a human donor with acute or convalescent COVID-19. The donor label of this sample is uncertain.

This CDR3 is CASSLSPASSYNSPLHF. In DNA, the CDR3 is TGTGCCAGCAGTTTATCTCCGGCTAGCTCCTATAATTCACCCCTCCACTTT. The chain employs TRBV27 and TRBJ1-6; no reliable D call. V was pared by 0 bases and J by 0 bases, with 9 bases between. This CDR3 comprises 17 residues. Germline CDR1 and CDR2: MNHEY and SMNVEV (reference sequence).